Given below is one T cell receptor (beta chain) in context. The sample originates from a study of blood T cell repertoires in COVID-19. For the study at large: Acute and convalescent COVID-19 samples came from the United States, Italy and Spain. Sources were T cells, B-cell-depleted T cells, or PBMCs; the material itself was cDNA or gDNA.

Under the authors' procedure: Counts of nucleated cells, estimated from reference gene primer amplification, were obtained. Sequencing used immunoSEQ multiplex PCR; TCRdb keeps in-frame clones, though not all of them. That table is the source of V, J and clone size, and D and trimming were worked out from the DNA. The sample records under 200,000 clones, 80% to 95% being singletons. Sequencing was performed on peripheral blood. This TCR derives from a man aged 50-60 years with acute or convalescent COVID-19.

The CDR3 bases are TGCGCCAGCAGTGAGGGACTAGCGGGTCGCGATGAGCAGTTCTTC. Protein: CASSEGLAGRDEQFF. The chain joins TRBV10-1 to TRBJ2-1; 11 bases line up with TRBD2. V dropped 2 bases and J dropped 8; count of bases not matched to a gene: 5. There are 15 residues in the CDR3. Germline V gene sequence: CDR1 WNHNN, CDR2 SYGVQD (reference sequence).